A selection of T cell receptor beta chains follows, all from one sample in a study of T cell responses to AZD1222 COVID-19 vaccine. Clones were read by immunoSEQ multiplex PCR, and TCRdb kept only the in-frame ones, dropping some. The data show approximately 180,000 clones, around nine tenths seen once. The sequences come from peripheral blood, collected on day 0 of AZD1222 vaccination. Receptors were obtained from an adult in good health. The CDR3 runs from the conserved cysteine through the conserved F or W. D genes are given only for firm matches. Size is omitted from some rows. Given values are once, few, many or a class for expanded clones.

cdr3_aa cdr3_nt d_call j_call clone_size v_call
CASQRGPTYEQYF TGTGCCAGCCAGCGGGGACCTACTTACGAGCAGTACTTC TRBD2 TRBJ2-7 NA TRBV6-5
CASSWGSEQYF TGTGCCAGCAGCTGGGGAAGCGAGCAGTACTTC NA TRBJ2-7 NA TRBV7-9
CASSLFWDRYMDTGELFF TGTGCCAGCAGCCTTTTTTGGGACAGATATATGGACACCGGGGAGCTGTTTTTT TRBD1 TRBJ2-2 NA TRBV4-2
CASSGQEDYGYTF TGTGCCAGCAGCGGACAAGAGGACTATGGCTACACCTTC NA TRBJ1-2 NA TRBV3-1/TRBV3-2
CASSDSAGGPGDTQYF TGTGCCAGCAGTGACTCGGCGGGGGGGCCGGGAGATACGCAGTATTTT TRBD2 TRBJ2-3 medium-sized TRBV6-4
CASSLSSQRPLVAENTEAFF TGTGCCAGCAGCTTAAGCAGTCAAAGACCCCTCGTGGCCGAGAACACTGAAGCTTTCTTT NA TRBJ1-1 NA TRBV7-3
CATSRRARETQYF TGTGCCACCAGCAGAAGGGCCCGGGAGACCCAGTACTTC NA TRBJ2-5 NA TRBV15
CASSGGTGRGSPLHF TGTGCCAGCAGCGGGGGGACAGGCAGGGGTTCACCCCTCCACTTT TRBD1 TRBJ1-6 NA TRBV9
CASSSRLEQYF TGCGCCAGCAGCTCCCGACTTGAGCAGTACTTC NA TRBJ2-7 NA TRBV4-1
CASSLGTKYQPQHF TGCGCCAGCAGCTTGGGGACGAAATATCAGCCCCAGCATTTT NA TRBJ1-5 NA TRBV5-1
CASTGADTQYF TGTGCCAGTACAGGGGCAGATACGCAGTATTTT TRBD1 TRBJ2-3 few TRBV30
CASSVGPTGVGYTF TGTGCCAGCAGCGTAGGACCGACAGGGGTCGGCTACACCTTC TRBD1 TRBJ1-2 once TRBV9
CASSLGGTTGELFF TGTGCCAGCAGCTTGGGGGGGACCACCGGGGAGCTGTTTTTT NA TRBJ2-2 NA TRBV5-5
CASSSIGTNEKLFF TGTGCCAGCAGCTCAATTGGAACTAATGAAAAACTGTTTTTT NA TRBJ1-4 NA TRBV28
CGSGKNTGELFF TGTGGTTCCGGGAAGAACACCGGGGAGCTGTTTTTT NA TRBJ2-2 NA TRBV3-1/TRBV3-2
CASSLTDTQYF TGTGCCAGCAGCCTCACAGATACGCAGTATTTT NA TRBJ2-3 NA TRBV5-4
CASSPAWGQSNNEQFF TGTGCCAGCAGTCCAGCGTGGGGACAGTCTAACAATGAGCAGTTCTTC TRBD1 TRBJ2-1 NA TRBV6-2/TRBV6-3
CASSSSGTGTQYF TGTGCCAGCAGCTCCTCCGGGACAGGAACGCAGTATTTT TRBD1 TRBJ2-3 NA TRBV7-3
CASSGLQGTYEQYF TGTGCCAGCAGTGGCCTACAGGGGACCTACGAGCAGTACTTC TRBD1 TRBJ2-7 NA TRBV28